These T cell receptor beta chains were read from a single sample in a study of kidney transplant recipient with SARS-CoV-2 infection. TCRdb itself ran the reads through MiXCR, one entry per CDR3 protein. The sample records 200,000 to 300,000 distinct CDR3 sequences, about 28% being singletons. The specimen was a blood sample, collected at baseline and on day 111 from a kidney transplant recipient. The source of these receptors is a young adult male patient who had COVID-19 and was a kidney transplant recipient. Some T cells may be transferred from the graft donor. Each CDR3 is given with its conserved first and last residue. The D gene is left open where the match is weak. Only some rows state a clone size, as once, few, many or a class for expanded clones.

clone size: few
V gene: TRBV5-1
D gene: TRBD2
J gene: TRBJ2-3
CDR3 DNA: TGCGCCAGCAGCTCCAAACAGCGGGGGCGCACAGATACGCAGTATTTT
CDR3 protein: CASSSKQRGRTDTQYF

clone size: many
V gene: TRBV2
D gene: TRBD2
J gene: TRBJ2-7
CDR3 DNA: TGTGCCAGCAGTGGTAGGACTAGCGGGAGAGACGAGCAGTACTTC
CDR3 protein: CASSGRTSGRDEQYF

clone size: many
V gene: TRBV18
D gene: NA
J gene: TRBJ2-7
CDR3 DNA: TGTGCCAGCTCACAAACATCCCCCTTTTCGGGATCCTCCTACGAGCAGTACTTC
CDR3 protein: CASSQTSPFSGSSYEQYF

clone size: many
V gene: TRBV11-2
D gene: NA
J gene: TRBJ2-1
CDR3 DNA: TGTGCCAGCAGCTTAGAGCTTGAGCAGTTCTTC
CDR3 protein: CASSLELEQFF

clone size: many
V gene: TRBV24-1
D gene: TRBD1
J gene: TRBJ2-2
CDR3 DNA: TGTGCCACCAGTGTTACTGGACAGGGGCGCACCGGGGAGCTGTTTTTT
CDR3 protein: CATSVTGQGRTGELFF

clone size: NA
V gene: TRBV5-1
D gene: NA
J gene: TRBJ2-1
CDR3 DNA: TGCGCCAGCAGCTTGCTTCCCGGGATAGGGGACACCTACAATGAGCAGTTCTTC
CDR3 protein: CASSLLPGIGDTYNEQFF

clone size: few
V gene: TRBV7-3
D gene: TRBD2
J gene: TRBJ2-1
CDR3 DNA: TGTGCCAGCAGCTCTTCCGGACTAGTCGGGAATGAGCAGTTCTTC
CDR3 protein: CASSSSGLVGNEQFF

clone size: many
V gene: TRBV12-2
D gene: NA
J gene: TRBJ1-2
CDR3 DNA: TGTGCAAGTCGCCCGATCGAGACTCCACGAAAGACCTATGGCTACACCTTC
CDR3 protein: CASRPIETPRKTYGYTF

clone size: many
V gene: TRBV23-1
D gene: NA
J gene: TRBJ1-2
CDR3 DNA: TGCGCCAGCAGTAGTGGGGTGCTACGCAGAAAGACCTATGGCTACACCTTC
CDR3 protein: CASSSGVLRRKTYGYTF

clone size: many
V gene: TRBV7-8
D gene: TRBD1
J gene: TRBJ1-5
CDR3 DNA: TGTGCCAGCAGCTTACTGACAGGGGTCAATCAGCCCCAGCATTTT
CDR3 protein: CASSLLTGVNQPQHF

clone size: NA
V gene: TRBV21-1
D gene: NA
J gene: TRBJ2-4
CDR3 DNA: TGTGCCAGCAGACACTCATTAGCTACAGCAAAGAAAAAACATCAGTACTTC
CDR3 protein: CASRHSLATAKKKHQYF

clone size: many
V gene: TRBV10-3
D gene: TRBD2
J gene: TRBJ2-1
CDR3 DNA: TGTGCCATCGCTCTGGGGGGGGTTGAGCAGTTCTTC
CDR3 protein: CAIALGGVEQFF

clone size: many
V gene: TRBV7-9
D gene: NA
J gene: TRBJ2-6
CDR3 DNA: TGTGCCAGCAGCTCGGTCTCTGGGGCCAACGTCCTGACTTTC
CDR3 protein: CASSSVSGANVLTF

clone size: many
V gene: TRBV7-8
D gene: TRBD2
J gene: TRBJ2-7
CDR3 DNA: TGTGCCAGCAGCTCAGACCAAGCCGTAGCGGGAGTATCCTACGAGCAGTACTTC
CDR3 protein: CASSSDQAVAGVSYEQYF

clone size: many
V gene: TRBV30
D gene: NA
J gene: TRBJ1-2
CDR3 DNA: TGTGCCTGGAGTGGGACCGAGCATGGCTACACCTTC
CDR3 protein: CAWSGTEHGYTF

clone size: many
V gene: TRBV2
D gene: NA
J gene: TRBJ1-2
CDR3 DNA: TGTGCCAGCAGTTCCGTGGGCGCCGGCTACACCTTC
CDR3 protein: CASSSVGAGYTF

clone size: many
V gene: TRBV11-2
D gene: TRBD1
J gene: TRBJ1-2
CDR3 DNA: TGTGCCAGCAGCCGAGGAGGGACAGGTCGCAACTATGGCTACACCTTC
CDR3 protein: CASSRGGTGRNYGYTF

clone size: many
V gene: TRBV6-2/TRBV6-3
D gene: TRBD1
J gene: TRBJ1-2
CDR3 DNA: TGTGCCAGCAGTTATCCCGGACAGGCAAATAACTATGGCTACACCTTC
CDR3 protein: CASSYPGQANNYGYTF

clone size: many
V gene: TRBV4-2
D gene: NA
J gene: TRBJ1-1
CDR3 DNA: TGTGCCAGCAGCCCTGGAAGGGGGGCGCAGGGAGCTTTCTTT
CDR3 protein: CASSPGRGAQGAFF

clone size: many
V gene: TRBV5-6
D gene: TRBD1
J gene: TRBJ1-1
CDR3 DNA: TGTGCCAGCAGCTTGACGGGACAGGGCGAAGCTTTCTTT
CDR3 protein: CASSLTGQGEAFF

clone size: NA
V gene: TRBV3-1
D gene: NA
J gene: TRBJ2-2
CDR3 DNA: TGTGCCAGCAGCGATGGCATTCCCATTTCAGGCTTGACCGGGGAGCTGTTTTTT
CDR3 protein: CASSDGIPISGLTGELFF

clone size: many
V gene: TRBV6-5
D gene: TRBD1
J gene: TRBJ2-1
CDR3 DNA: TGTGCCAGCACCCTGGACAGGTTCTCCTACAATGAGCAGTTCTTC
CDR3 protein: CASTLDRFSYNEQFF

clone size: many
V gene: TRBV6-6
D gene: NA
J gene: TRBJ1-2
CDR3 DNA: TGTGCCAGCAGTGAATTATTAGGTGGGAGAAAGACCTATGTCTACACCTTC
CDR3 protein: CASSELLGGRKTYVYTF

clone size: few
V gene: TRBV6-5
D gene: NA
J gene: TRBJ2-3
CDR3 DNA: TGTGCCAGCAGCCAGGGCGGAGCGATACACACAGATACGCAGTATTTT
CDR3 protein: CASSQGGAIHTDTQYF

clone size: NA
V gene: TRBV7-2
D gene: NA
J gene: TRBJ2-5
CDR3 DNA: TGTGCCTCTGGGGGGCTTTACGAGACCCAGTACTTC
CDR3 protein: CASGGLYETQYF

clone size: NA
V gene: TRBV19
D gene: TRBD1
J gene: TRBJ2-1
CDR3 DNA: TGTGCCAGTTCCGGGACAGGGGGTTACAATGAGCAGTTCTTC
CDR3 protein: CASSGTGGYNEQFF

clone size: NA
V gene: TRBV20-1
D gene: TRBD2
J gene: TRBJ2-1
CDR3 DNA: TGCAGTGCTAGAGCAAGCGGGAGTGTATACAATGAGCAGTTCTTC
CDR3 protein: CSARASGSVYNEQFF

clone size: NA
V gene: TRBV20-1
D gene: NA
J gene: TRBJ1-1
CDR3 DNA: TGCAGTGCTAGCGTGGCCGACACTGAAGCTTTCTTT
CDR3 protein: CSASVADTEAFF

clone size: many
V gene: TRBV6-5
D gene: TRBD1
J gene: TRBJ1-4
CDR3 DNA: TGTGCCAGCAGTTTAGCCGGGACAGGGGGTGAAAAACTGTTTTTT
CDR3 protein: CASSLAGTGGEKLFF

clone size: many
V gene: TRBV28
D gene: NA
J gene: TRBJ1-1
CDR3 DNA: TGTGCCAGCATCGCCCTGGTATGGCCCACTGAAGCTTTCTTT
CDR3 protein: CASIALVWPTEAFF

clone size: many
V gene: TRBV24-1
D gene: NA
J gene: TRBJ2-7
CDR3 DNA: TGTGCCACCAGTGGAAACTTCCACGAGCAGTACTTC
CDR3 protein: CATSGNFHEQYF

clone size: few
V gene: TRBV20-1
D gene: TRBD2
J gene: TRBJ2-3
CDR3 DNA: TGCAGTGCTAGAGATCTGTGGACTAGCGTATCAGATACGCAGTATTTT
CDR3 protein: CSARDLWTSVSDTQYF

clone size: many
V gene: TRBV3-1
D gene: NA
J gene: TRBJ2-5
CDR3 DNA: TGTGCCAGCAGCCCCATAATTCCCATTTCTTTCTCTGAGACCCAGTACTTC
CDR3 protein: CASSPIIPISFSETQYF

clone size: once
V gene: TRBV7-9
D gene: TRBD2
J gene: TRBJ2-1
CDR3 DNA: TGTGCCAACAGCTTCTCGACTAGCGGGAACTACAATGAGCAGTTCTTC
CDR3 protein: CANSFSTSGNYNEQFF

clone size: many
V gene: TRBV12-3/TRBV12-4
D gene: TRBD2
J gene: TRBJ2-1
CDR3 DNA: TGTGCCAGCAGCCAGGGACTAGCTTCCTACAATGAGCAGTTCTTC
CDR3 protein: CASSQGLASYNEQFF

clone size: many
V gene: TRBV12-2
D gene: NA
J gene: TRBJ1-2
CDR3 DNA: TGTGCAAGTCGCACTGGTTTGACTCCACGAAAGACCTATGGCTACACCTTC
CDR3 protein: CASRTGLTPRKTYGYTF

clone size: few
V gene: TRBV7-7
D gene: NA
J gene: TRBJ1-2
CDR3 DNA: TGTGCCAGCAGCGGGGCGCGTAAGTGCCGAAAGACCTATGGCTACACCTTC
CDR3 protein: CASSGARKCRKTYGYTF

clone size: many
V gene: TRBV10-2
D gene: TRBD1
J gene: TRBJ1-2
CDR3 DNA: TGCGCCAGCAGTGATCAGGGGGAAGGCTACACCTTC
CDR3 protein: CASSDQGEGYTF

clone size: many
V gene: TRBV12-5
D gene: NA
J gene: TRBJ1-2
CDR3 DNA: TGTGCTAGTGGTAACGTGGATTTGCAGGGAAAGACCTATGGCTACACCTTC
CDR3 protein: CASGNVDLQGKTYGYTF

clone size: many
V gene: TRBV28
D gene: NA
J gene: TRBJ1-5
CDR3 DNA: TGTGCCAGCACCCTGGTGGGGGAAAATCAGCCCCAGCATTTT
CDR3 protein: CASTLVGENQPQHF

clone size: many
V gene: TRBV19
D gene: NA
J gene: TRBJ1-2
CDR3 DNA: TGTGCCAGTAGTATATCAGGGGCGGGCTACACCTTC
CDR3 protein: CASSISGAGYTF

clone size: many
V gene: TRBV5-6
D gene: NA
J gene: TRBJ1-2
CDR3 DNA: TGTGCCAGCGGAATAAGCAATAGTCGAAAGACCTATGGCTACACCTTC
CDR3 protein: CASGISNSRKTYGYTF

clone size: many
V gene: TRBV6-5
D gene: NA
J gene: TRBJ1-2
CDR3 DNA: TGTGCCAGCAGTTCGTTCTCAGGTGGGAGAAAGACCTATGGCTACACCTTC
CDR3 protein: CASSSFSGGRKTYGYTF

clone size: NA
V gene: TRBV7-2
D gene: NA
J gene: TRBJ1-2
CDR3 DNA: TGTGCCAGCAGCTACAGACCCAGAGACGGAAAGATCTATGGCTACACCTTC
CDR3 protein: CASSYRPRDGKIYGYTF

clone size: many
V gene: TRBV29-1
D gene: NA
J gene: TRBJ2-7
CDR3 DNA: TGCAGCGTGAGGGCCACCTCCGGCGAGCAGTACTTC
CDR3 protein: CSVRATSGEQYF

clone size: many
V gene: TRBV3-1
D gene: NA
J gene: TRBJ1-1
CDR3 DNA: TGTGCCAGCAGCCTTTGCGATCCCATTTCAATTCGCACTGAAGCTTTCTTT
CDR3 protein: CASSLCDPISIRTEAFF

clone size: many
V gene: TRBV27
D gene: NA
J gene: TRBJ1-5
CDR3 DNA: TGTGCCAGCAGCCTAAACGGGCCTTATCAGCCCCAGCATTTT
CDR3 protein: CASSLNGPYQPQHF

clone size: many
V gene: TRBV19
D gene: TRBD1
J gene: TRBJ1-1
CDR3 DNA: TGTGCCAGTAGTATAGATCCGGACAGGGAGGAAGCTTTCTTT
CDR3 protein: CASSIDPDREEAFF

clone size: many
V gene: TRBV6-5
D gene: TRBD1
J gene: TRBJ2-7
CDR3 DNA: TGTGCCAGCAGTTACCGATGGGACAGGGGATCCTACGAGCAGTACTTC
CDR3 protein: CASSYRWDRGSYEQYF

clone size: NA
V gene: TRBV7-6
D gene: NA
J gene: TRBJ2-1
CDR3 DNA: TGTGCCAGCAGCTTTGAGATTGGTCCCCCGAGCTCCTACAATGAGCAGTTCTTC
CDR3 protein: CASSFEIGPPSSYNEQFF

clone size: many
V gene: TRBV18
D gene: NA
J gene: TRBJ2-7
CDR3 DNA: TGTGCCAGCTCGCCCTATTCCCCGGGGTCGGGATCACCTAACGAGCAGTACTTC
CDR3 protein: CASSPYSPGSGSPNEQYF

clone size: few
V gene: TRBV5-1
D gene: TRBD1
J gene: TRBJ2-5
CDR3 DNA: TGCGCCAGCAGCTCCCCCGACAGGGGGCAAGAGACCCAGTACTTC
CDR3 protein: CASSSPDRGQETQYF

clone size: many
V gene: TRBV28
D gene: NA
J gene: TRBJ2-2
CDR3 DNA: TGTGCCAGCAGTTCGCCGGGGGAGCGCACCGGGGAGCTGTTTTTT
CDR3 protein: CASSSPGERTGELFF